Included here is one T cell receptor (beta chain) sequence, with context. The sample has other DNA sequences that encode this CDR3 too. This sample stems from a study of blood T cell repertoires in COVID-19. Overall study: Whether acute or convalescent, the COVID-19 samples came from the United States, Italy and Spain. In each case, the material was cDNA or gDNA derived from T cells, B-cell-depleted T cells, or PBMCs.

As handled by the study authors: From reference gene primer amplification, estimates of nucleated cell counts were derived. TCRdb's copy holds only in-frame clones and misses some; the assay was immunoSEQ multiplex PCR. The D gene and trimming were derived from the DNA, and the V and J assignments and clone size from that table. The table lists more than 250,000 clones, around 87% of them singletons, with 1% in the top ten. Germline loops: CDR1 MDHEN, CDR2 SYDVKM. This CDR3 has 13 amino acids. V shed 5 bases and J shed 2 bases, with 10 bases lying between them. The chain has TRBV28 and TRBJ2-7, with TRBD1 as a possible D gene (6 bases). Material for sequencing was peripheral blood. The receptor was isolated from a man aged 50 to 59 with active or convalescent COVID-19. CDR3 nucleotide sequence: TGTGCCAGCAGTCCCGGACAGACCTACGAGCAGTACTTC. Translation: CASSPGQTYEQYF.